Reported below is one TCR beta chain. Original methodology: It was from reference gene primer amplification that nucleated cell counts were estimated. This table comes from immunoSEQ multiplex PCR, and its TCRdb copy is limited to in-frame clones, with some not included. V, J and clone size were drawn from that table, and D and trimming were deduced from the DNA. The sample contains under 250,000 clones, around 81% of which appear only once. The CDR3 has 17 amino acids. The sample belongs to a study of blood T cell repertoires in COVID-19. The chain is built from TRBV1 and TRBJ2-1; TRBD2 is the table's D call and was not checked against the DNA. TRBV1 is assigned pseudogene status. The clonotype was recovered from a woman in her sixties or seventies with acute or convalescent COVID-19. What was sequenced was peripheral blood. CDR3 amino acids: CTSSQVLAGGPPNEQFF. The CDR3 nucleotides are TGCACCAGCAGCCAAGTTCTAGCGGGGGGCCCCCCCAATGAGCAGTTCTTC.